Below are 4 T cell receptor beta chains sequenced from a single sample in a study of early T cells in non-severe SARS-CoV-2 infection. TCRdb passed the 5' RACE reads through MiXCR, listing each CDR3 protein once. The sample holds tens of thousands of distinct CDR3 sequences, around 12% seen once. Sequenced material: whole blood, taken at baseline. The receptors were gathered from an adult who was a healthcare worker with PCR-confirmed SARS-CoV-2 infection or an uninfected control (not recorded which). The donor label of this sample is uncertain.

This clonotype was seen many times. This chain links TRBV28 with TRBJ2-3, with 7 positions matching TRBD2. With 3 bases clipped from V and 2 bases from J, the junction kept 5 bases outside the gene matches. This CDR3 is 15 amino acids long. Germline CDR1 MDHEN, CDR2 SYDVKM. DNA for the CDR3: TGTGCCAGCAGTTTTAGGACTAGTCCCACAGATACGCAGTATTTT. Translating gives CASSFRTSPTDTQYF.

This chain joins TRBV9 and TRBJ2-4; the D gene is possibly TRBD1 (5 bases). Germline values: CDR1 SGDLS, CDR2 YYNGEE. The CDR3 extends over 13 amino acids. V was shortened by 2 bases and J by 8 bases, with 11 bases between the two germline ends. CDR3 in DNA: TGTGCCAGCAGCGTGACCAGGGATGACATTCAGTACTTC. As protein: CASSVTRDDIQYF.

The chain joins TRBV6-1 to TRBJ2-7; 10 bases fit TRBD2. CDR1 and CDR2 from the germline V gene are MNHNS and SASEGT. J lost 2 bases, V lost 2 bases, and 9 bases had no gene match. The CDR3 sequence is 17 residues long. The CDR3 nucleotides are TGTGCCAGCAGTGAAATTGCAGGACTAGCGGCAACCTACGAGCAGTACTTC. As protein: CASSEIAGLAATYEQYF.

This clonotype is judged medium-sized. The gene calls are TRBV6-6 and TRBJ1-5; D not certain. The V end was cut by 2 bases, the J end by 6 bases, with 11 bases between. The CDR3 length is 14 residues. Germline V gene lookup returns CDR1 MNHNY and CDR2 SVGAGI (reference sequence). The CDR3 DNA sequence: TGTGCCAGCAGTTACAAGGGTTTTAGTCAGCCCCAGCATTTT. It translates to CASSYKGFSQPQHF.